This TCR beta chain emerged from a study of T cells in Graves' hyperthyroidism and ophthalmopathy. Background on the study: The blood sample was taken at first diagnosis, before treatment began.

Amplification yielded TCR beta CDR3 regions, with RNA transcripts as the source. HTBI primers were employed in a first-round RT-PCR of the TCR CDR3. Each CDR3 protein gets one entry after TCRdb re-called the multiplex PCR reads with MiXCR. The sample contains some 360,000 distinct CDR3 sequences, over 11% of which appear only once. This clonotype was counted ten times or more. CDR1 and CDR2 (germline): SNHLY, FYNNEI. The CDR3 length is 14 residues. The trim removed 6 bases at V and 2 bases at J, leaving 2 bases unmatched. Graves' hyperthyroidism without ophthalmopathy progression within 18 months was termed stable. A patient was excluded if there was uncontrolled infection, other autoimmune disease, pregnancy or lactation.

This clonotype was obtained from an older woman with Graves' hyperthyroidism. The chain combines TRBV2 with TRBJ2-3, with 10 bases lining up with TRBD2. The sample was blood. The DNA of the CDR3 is TGTGCCAGCAGAGCGGGAGGGCCCACAGATACGCAGTATTTT. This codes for CASRAGGPTDTQYF.